A single sample gave rise to the 9 T cell receptor beta chains below, sequenced in a study of OX40 agonist ivuxolimab in advanced cancers. The assay was immunoSEQ multiplex PCR, and TCRdb's table has in-frame clones only and misses some. The repertoire holds 61,000 or so clones, with over 75% as singletons. Sequences were derived from CD4+ or CD8+ T cells sorted from blood, sampled in a trial of the OX40 agonist ivuxolimab. The receptors shown here come from an adult with an advanced solid tumor such as melanoma, head and neck, liver or kidney cancer.

This sequence joins TRBV28 and TRBJ2-7; D is ambiguous. CDR1 MDHEN and CDR2 SYDVKM come from the germline V gene. The CDR3 totals 14 residues. V lost 1 base, J lost 1 base, and 8 bases lay in between. As DNA, the CDR3 is TGTGCCAGCAGTTTATCGGCCCGTTCCTACGAGCAGTACTTC. It is translated as CASSLSARSYEQYF.

V usage is TRBV2 and J usage is TRBJ2-1; possibly TRBD1 for D (6 bases). The CDR3 runs to 14 residues. Germline CDR1 reads SNHLY; CDR2 reads FYNNEI. V gave up 7 bases and J gave up 2 bases, with 12 bases separating them. The chain's CDR3 is CASKAGDAYNEQFF. The CDR3 region has the DNA TGTGCCAGCAAGGCAGGGGACGCCTACAATGAGCAGTTCTTC.

The chain joins TRBV7-3 to TRBJ2-5; a weak D match, TRBD2 (6 bases). Per germline, CDR1 SGHTA and CDR2 FQGTGA. The CDR3 is made up of 12 amino acids. Between the trimmed V and J ends, which lost 5 bases and 4 bases, there was a span of 8 bases. The DNA for the CDR3 is TGTGCCAGCAGCCAGGGAGGAGAGACCCAGTACTTC. Its translation: CASSQGGETQYF.

This chain links TRBV7-9 with TRBJ2-1; D is uncertain. The V end lost 5 bases, the J end lost 4 bases, and 3 bases lay between the germline ends. Germline assignment: CDR1 SEHNR and CDR2 FQNEAQ (reference sequence). This CDR3 is built from 11 residues. CDR3 amino acids: CASSKYNEQFF. The DNA for the CDR3 is TGTGCCAGCAGCAAATACAATGAGCAGTTCTTC.

This clone was seen a few times. This chain connects TRBV7-2 to TRBJ2-1; 10 bases are a match to TRBD2. This CDR3 has 16 residues. Trimming removed 1 base from V and 10 bases from J; junction bases left unmatched: 10. Germline values: CDR1 SGHTA, CDR2 FQGNSA. The CDR3 sequence is CASSLDASGSAREQFF. DNA for the CDR3: TGTGCCAGCAGCTTAGATGCTAGCGGGAGCGCACGGGAGCAGTTCTTC.

This chain links TRBV19 with TRBJ2-4; no reliable D call. V was trimmed by 0 bases and J by 6 bases, leaving 3 bases between them. CDR1 is LNHDA and CDR2 is SQIVND in the germline V gene (reference sequence). The CDR3 sequence is 12 residues long. CDR3 in amino acids: CASSIEGNIQYF. Here the CDR3 DNA reads TGTGCCAGTAGTATAGAGGGAAACATTCAGTACTTC.

V is TRBV30 and J is TRBJ2-1; perhaps D is TRBD1 or TRBD2 (5 bases each). This CDR3 is 15 amino acids long. V was shortened by 3 bases and J by 1 base, with 13 bases between the two germline ends. Germline CDR1 reads GTSNPN; CDR2 reads SVGIG (reference sequence). The CDR3 loop reads CAWSEGTPSYNEQFF. CDR3 DNA: TGTGCCTGGAGCGAGGGGACCCCTTCCTACAATGAGCAGTTCTTC.

This clone has just one count. The chain has TRBV19 and TRBJ2-3, with 7 bases fitting TRBD1. The J segment lost 2 bases and the V segment lost 6 bases, leaving 5 bases of the junction unmatched. The length of the CDR3 is 14 residues. Germline CDR1 reads LNHDA; CDR2 reads SQIVND (reference sequence). Here the CDR3 DNA reads TGTGCCAGTAGCTACGACAGGGCCACAGATACGCAGTATTTT. Amino acid sequence: CASSYDRATDTQYF.

The CDR3 region has the DNA TGTGCCTGGAGTATCTTCGACAGGGTGGGAGGCGAGCAGTACTTC. Translating it yields CAWSIFDRVGGEQYF. The V call is TRBV30, the J call TRBJ2-7, with a tentative D call TRBD1 (7 bases). CDR3 length: 15 amino acids. V was shortened by 2 bases and J by 6 bases, with 20 bases between the two germline ends. Germline CDR1 is GTSNPN and CDR2 is SVGIG (reference sequence).